This T cell receptor (beta chain) was retrieved from a study of memory CD4+ T cells and cytomegalovirus serostatus (dated by TCRdb to about 2019). Regarding the research as a whole: The cohort comprised 33 healthy Belgian adults, 9 CMV seropositive and about 25 CMV seronegative. The study sequenced CD4+ memory TCRbeta repertoires of a Belgian cohort with known cytomegalovirus serostatus to replicate a published TCR-based CMV serostatus classifier.

In this sample, this clone turned up a few times. This clone's antigen is unknown. No much larger clone is present one base from it, and per-base qualities are unavailable. General study outcomes and caveats: The results were interpreted as suggesting that the CMV-associated TCR signature is mostly present in the CD4+ memory repertoire. The original-framework classifier achieved a median bootstrapped AUC of almost 0.97 with a 95% CI of 0.76-1.00 on the Belgian cohort. Only CD4+CD45RO+ memory cells were sequenced, in contrast to the original study, which included naive and memory CD4+ and CD8+ populations. For CMV serostatus prediction, a median bootstrapped AUC of 0.95 was reached with the original framework, and a median bootstrapped AUC of around 0.89 was reached with a US-trained random forest. Among the 160 or so previously reported CMV-associated TCRbeta sequences, about 71 showed up in the CD4+ memory repertoires, with each one found in between one and five individuals.

V is shortened by 5 bases, J by 9 bases, and the region joining them spans 16 bases. The CDR3, cysteine through phenylalanine, is 14 amino acids long. Just CDR3 DNA is preserved here, 42 bases in frame from base 1. Looking up the germline V gene yields CDR1 SNHLY and CDR2 FYNNEI. Single viable CD3+CD4+CD8-CD45RO+ cells were sorted as memory CD4+ T cells on a FACSAria II. CMV serostatus was determined using a Roche Elecsys assay that detects serum IgG against CMV pp150, pp28, p38 and p52. After thawing, total CD4+ T cells were enriched by positive selection with CD4 magnetic microbeads. The samples came from a different study that was designed specifically to examine the CD4+ T cell memory repertoire. Following standard operating procedures, peripheral blood mononuclear cells were isolated and cryopreserved, while serum was kept at -80 degrees C. Staining used CD3-PerCP (BW264/56), CD4-APC (RPA-T4), CD45RO-PE (UCHT1) and CD8-Pacific Orange (3B5) antibodies, with Sytox blue excluding non-viable cells.

The Quick-DNA Microprep Kit was used to extract genomic DNA from the sorted cells. Amplification of TCRbeta DNA was done with the immunoSEQ hsTCRbeta kit, following the protocol from the manufacturer. An Illumina MiSeq instrument was used to sequence the TCRbeta libraries. The authors processed their data as follows. After out-of-frame sequences were removed, 2 million to 2.5 million distinct TCRbeta sequences remained, averaging around 70,000 per individual. Two values were used to score each individual: the count of some 150 previously reported CMV-associated TCRbeta sequences and the total count of productive distinct TCRbeta sequences. A beta-binomial model was reimplemented in Python, and random forests from scikit-learn, run with default parameters, were trained on data from the US cohort. Classifier performance on the Belgian cohort was summarized as median AUC with percentile confidence intervals calculated over 10,000 bootstrap iterations. Entries here come from immuneACCESS through TCRdb and include only in-frame sequences with V and J called. Some clones fail to appear in such tables; in the studies checked, an unresolved V gene covers under half of the shortfall, and the cause of the remainder is unknown. The V and J calls and clone size were taken over from that table, and D and trimming were inferred from the DNA. This sample holds around 76,000 clones; under 80% were observed only once. Around 2.6% of the sample rests with the top ten.

The specimen was memory CD4+ T cells from blood. This TCR was recovered from an adult in good health and CMV-seropositive. Recombination joined TRBV2 with TRBJ1-4; TRBD1 might be the D gene, on 5 matching bases. In nucleotide form, the sequence is TGTGCCAGCAGTCCTTCGACAGTCCTTAAAAAACTGTTTTTT. This codes for CASSPSTVLKKLFF.